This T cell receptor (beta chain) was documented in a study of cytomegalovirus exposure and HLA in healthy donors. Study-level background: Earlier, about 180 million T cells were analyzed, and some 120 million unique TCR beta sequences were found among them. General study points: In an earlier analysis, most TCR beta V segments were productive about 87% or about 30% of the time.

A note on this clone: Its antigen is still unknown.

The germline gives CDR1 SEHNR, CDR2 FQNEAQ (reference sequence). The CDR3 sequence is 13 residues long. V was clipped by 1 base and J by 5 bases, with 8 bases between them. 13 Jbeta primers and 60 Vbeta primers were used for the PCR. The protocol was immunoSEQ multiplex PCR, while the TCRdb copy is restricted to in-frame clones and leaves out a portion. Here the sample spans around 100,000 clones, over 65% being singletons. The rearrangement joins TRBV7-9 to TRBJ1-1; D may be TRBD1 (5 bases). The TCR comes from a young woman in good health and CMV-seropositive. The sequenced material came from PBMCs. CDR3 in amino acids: CASSLGAGTEAFF. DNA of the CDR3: TGTGCCAGCAGCTTAGGGGCAGGGACTGAAGCTTTCTTT.